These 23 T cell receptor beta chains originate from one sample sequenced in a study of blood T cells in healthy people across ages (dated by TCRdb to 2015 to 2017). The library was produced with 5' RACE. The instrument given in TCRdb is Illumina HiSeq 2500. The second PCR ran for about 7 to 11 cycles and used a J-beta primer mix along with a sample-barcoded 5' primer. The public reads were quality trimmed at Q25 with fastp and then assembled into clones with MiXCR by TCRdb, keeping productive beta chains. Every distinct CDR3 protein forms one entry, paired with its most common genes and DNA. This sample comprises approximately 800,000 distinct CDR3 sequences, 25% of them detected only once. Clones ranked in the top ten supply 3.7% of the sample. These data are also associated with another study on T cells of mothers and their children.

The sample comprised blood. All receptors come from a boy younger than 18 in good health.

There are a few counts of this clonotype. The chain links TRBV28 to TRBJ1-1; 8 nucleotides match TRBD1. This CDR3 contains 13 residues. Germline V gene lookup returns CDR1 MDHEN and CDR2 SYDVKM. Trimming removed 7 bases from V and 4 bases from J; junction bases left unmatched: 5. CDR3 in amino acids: CASNRQGFTEAFF. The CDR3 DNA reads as TGTGCCAGCAATCGACAGGGGTTCACTGAAGCTTTCTTT.

This CDR3 is CSVTTGVGYTF. For the CDR3, the DNA is TGCAGTGTTACGACGGGTGTCGGCTACACCTTC. V and J are TRBV20-1 and TRBJ1-2, with D unresolved. Trimming took off 7 bases at V and 8 bases at J, with 14 bases between the two ends. This CDR3 has 11 residues. Germline CDR1 reads DFQATT; CDR2 reads SNEGSKA (reference sequence).

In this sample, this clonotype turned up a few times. The CDR3 protein is CASRSSALGYGYTF. The CDR3 DNA is TGTGCCAGCAGGTCCAGCGCGCTCGGCTATGGCTACACCTTC. The chain has TRBV28 and TRBJ1-2, with D unresolved. The CDR3 loop spans 14 amino acids. V lost 6 bases and J 4 bases, leaving 15 bases between the germline ends. Germline values: CDR1 MDHEN, CDR2 SYDVKM.

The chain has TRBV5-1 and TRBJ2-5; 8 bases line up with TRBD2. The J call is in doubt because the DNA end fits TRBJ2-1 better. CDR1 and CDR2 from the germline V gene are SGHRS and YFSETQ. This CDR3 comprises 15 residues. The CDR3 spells CASRLAGSTYNEQFF. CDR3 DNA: TGCGCCAGCAGATTAGCGGGGTCGACCTACAATGAGCAGTTCTTC.

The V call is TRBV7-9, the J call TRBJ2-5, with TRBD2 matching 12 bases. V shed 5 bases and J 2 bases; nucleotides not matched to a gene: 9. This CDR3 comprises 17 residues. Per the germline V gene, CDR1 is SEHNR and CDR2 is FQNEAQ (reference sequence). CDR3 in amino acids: CASSVTLLAGGQETQYF. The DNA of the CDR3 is TGTGCCAGCAGCGTTACGCTACTAGCGGGAGGACAAGAGACCCAGTACTTC.

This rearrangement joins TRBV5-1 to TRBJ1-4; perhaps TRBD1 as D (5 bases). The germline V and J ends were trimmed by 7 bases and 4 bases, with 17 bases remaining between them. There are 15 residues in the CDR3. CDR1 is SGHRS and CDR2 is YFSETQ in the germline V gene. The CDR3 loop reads CASQAGTGYNEKLFF. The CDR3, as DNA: TGCGCCAGCCAAGCAGGAACAGGATATAATGAAAAACTGTTTTTT.

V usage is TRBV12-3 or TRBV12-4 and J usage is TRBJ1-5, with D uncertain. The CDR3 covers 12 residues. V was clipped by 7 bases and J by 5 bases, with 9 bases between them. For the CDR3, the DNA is TGTGCCAGCACCCGAGGGTATCAGCCCCAGCATTTT. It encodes CASTRGYQPQHF.

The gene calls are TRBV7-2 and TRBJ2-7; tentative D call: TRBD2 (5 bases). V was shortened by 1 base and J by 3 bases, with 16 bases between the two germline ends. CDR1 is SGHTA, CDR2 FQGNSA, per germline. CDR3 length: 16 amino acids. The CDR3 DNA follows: TGTGCCAGCAGCTTAGGAGGGATCATGAACTACTACGAGCAGTACTTC. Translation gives CASSLGGIMNYYEQYF. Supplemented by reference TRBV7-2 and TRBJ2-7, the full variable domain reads GAGVSQSPSNKVTEKGKDVELRCDPISGHTALYWYRQSLGQGLEFLIYFQGNSAPDKSGLPSDRFSAERTGGSVSTLTIQRTQQEDSAVYLCASSLGGIMNYYEQYFGPGTRLTVT.

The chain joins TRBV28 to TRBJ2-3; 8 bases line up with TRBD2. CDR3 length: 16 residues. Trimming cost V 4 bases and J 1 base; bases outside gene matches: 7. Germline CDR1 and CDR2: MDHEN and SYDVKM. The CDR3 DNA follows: TGTGCCAGCAGTTCCCCCGCGGGGGGCGGCACAGATACGCAGTATTTT. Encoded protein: CASSSPAGGGTDTQYF. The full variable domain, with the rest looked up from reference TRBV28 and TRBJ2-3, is DVKVTQSSRYLVKRTGEKVFLECVQDMDHENMFWYRQDPGLGLRLIYFSYDVKMKEKGDIPEGYSVSREKKERFSLILESASTNQTSMYLCASSSPAGGGTDTQYFGPGTRLTVL.

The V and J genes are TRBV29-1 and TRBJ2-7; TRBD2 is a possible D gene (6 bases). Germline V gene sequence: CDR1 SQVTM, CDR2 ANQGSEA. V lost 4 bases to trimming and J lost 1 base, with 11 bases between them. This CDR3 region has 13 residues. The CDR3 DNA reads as TGCAGCGTTGGGGCAGGGAGGTCCTACGAGCAGTACTTC. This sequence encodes CSVGAGRSYEQYF.

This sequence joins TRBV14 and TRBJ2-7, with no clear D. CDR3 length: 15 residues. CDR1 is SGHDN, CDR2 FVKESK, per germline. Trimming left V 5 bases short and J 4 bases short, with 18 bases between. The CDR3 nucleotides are TGTGCCAGCAGCGTAAGCTACCTTGCCGCATACGAGCAGTACTTC. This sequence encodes CASSVSYLAAYEQYF.

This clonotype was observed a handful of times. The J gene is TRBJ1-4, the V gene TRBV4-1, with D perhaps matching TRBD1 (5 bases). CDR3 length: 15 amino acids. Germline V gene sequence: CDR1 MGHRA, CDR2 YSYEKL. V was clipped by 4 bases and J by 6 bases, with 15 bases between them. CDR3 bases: TGCGCCAGCAGCCGAGGAGGAGGGGCAGATGAAAAACTGTTTTTT. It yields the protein CASSRGGGADEKLFF.

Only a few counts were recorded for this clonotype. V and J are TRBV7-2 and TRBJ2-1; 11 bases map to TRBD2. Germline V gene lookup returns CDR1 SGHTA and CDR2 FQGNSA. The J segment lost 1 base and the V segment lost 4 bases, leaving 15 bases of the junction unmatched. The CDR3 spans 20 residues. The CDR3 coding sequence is TGTGCCAGCAGCTCCCCTCGGGGGGGGCTAGCGGGGGGTTCCTACAATGAGCAGTTCTTC. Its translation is CASSSPRGGLAGGSYNEQFF.

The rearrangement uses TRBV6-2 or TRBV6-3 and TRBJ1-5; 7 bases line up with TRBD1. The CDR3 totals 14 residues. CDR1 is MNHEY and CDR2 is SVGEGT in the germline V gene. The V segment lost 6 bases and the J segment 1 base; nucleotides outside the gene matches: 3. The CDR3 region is CASRQGGSNQPQHF. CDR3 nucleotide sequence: TGTGCCAGCAGGCAGGGGGGAAGCAATCAGCCCCAGCATTTT.

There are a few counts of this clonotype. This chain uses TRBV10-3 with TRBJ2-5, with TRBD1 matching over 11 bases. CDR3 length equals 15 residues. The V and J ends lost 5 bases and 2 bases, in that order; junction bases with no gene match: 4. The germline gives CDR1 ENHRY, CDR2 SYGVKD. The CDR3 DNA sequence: TGTGCCATCAGTCCGGGACAGGGGGGTCAAGAGACCCAGTACTTC. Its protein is CAISPGQGGQETQYF.

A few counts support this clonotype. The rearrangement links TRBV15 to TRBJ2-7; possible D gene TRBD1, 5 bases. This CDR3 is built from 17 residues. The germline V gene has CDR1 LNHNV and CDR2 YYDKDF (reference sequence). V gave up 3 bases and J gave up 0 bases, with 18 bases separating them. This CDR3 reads CATSSISNRRFSYEQYF. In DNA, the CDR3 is TGTGCCACCAGCAGTATTTCGAACAGGCGTTTCTCCTACGAGCAGTACTTC.

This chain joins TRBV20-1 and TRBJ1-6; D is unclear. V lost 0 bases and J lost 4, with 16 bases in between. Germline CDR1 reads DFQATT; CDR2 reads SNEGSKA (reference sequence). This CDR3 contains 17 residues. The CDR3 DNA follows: TGCAGTGCTAGAGATGGGAGCGGGCCTATGTATAATTCACCCCTCCACTTT. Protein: CSARDGSGPMYNSPLHF.

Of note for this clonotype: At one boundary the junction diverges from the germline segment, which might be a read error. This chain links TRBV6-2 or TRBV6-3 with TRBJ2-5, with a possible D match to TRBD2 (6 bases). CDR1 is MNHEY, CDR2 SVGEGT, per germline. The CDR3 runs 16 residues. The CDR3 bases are TGTGCCAACAGTAGCGGACCCAGAGGGAGGCAAGAGACCCAGTACTTC. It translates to CANSSGPRGRQETQYF.

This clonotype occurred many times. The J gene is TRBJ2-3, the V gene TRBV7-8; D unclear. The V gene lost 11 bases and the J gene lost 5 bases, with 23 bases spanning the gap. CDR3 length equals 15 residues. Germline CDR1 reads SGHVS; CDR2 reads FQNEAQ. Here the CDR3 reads CAHAIPGSLGDTQYF. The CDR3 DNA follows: TGTGCCCATGCCATCCCAGGTTCATTGGGAGATACGCAGTATTTT. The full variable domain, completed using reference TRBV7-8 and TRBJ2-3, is GAGVSQSPRYKVAKRGQDVALRCDPISGHVSLFWYQQALGQGPEFLTYFQNEAQLDKSGLPSDRFFAERPEGSVSTLKIQRTQQEDSAVYLCAHAIPGSLGDTQYFGPGTRLTVL.

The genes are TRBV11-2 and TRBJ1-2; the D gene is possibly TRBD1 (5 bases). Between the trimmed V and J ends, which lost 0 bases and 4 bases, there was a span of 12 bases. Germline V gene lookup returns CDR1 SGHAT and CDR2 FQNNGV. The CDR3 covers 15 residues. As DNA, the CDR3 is TGTGCCAGCAGCTTAGACGGACCGGGGACCTATGGCTACACCTTC. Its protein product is CASSLDGPGTYGYTF.

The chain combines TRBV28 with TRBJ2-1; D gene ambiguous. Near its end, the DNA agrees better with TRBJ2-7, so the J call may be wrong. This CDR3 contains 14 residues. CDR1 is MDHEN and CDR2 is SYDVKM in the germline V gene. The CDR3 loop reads CASSFGDIRPEQYF. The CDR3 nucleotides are TGTGCCAGCAGTTTTGGAGACATTCGTCCGGAGCAGTACTTC.

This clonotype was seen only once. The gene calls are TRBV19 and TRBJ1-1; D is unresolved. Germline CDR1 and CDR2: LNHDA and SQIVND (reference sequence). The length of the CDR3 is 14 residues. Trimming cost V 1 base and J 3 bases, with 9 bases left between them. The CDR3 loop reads CASSIGSGDTEAFF. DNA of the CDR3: TGTGCCAGTAGTATAGGGTCCGGGGACACTGAAGCTTTCTTT.

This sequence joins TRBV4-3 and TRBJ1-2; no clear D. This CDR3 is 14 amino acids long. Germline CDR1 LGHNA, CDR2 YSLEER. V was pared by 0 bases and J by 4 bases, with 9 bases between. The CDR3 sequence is CASSQDTETYGYTF. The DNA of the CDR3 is TGCGCCAGCAGCCAAGATACAGAGACCTATGGCTACACCTTC.